This T cell receptor (beta chain) was sequenced in a study of blood T cells in healthy people across ages (dated by TCRdb to 2015 to 2017). Context from the whole study: In model experiments, roughly one uniquely barcoded TCR beta cDNA molecule per two T cells was captured by template switching. The study measured age-related changes in TCR beta repertoire diversity using deep sequencing normalized with unique cDNA molecular identifiers. Four age groups were formed from the donors: young (average 16 years), middle-aged (approximately 39), aged (about 62) and long-lived (82). To avoid experimental bias, donors of different ages were spread randomly across the sequencing lanes. The study analyzed two additional independent replicas of 1 million unique cDNA reads from the same blood draw for two donors, one aged 18 to 29 and one aged 80 or older.

The investigation overall reported the following: Because the CMV infection status of the donors was unknown, age-related changes in expanded clonotypes may potentially have been confounded. Bulk unsorted PBMC profiling prevented conclusive comparison of naive and antigen-experienced compartments. There was a strong correlation between observed TCR beta diversity and the percentage of naive T cells measured by flow cytometry. Total diversity estimates from one million sequenced T cells were considered lower bounds and underestimates. Compared with the aged group, the long-lived group had more naive CD4+ T cells, fewer expanded clones and increased TCR diversity, suggesting age selection. Observed TCR beta diversity per million T cells fell roughly linearly with age, and a significant reduction was already apparent by age roughly 40.

Systemically healthy Caucasian individuals from Russia, some 36 in total and aged roughly 6 to 100 years, were included as donors. Each donor gave 8 to 10 milliliters of peripheral blood, drawn into EDTA-treated Vacutainer tubes. Ficoll-Paque density-gradient centrifugation was used to isolate PBMCs, with at least 6.5 million per sample. Trizol reagent was used to extract total RNA from the PBMCs, yielding at least 6 micrograms per sample. Naive CD45RAhigh/CD27high T cell percentages were measured by flow cytometry on a PBMC aliquot from every donor. Comment on this clonotype: The specificity of this receptor is unknown. No much larger clone is present one base from it, and per-base qualities are unavailable.

From the cysteine up to the phenylalanine, the CDR3 has a length of 14 residues. Left in the record is the CDR3 DNA by itself, 42 bases read in frame from the first base. Between the V and J ends, shortened by 4 bases and 3 bases respectively, the junction contains 10 bases. CDR1 and CDR2, per the germline V gene, are SGHRS and YFSETQ. Library prep was done by 5' RACE. Data came from an Illumina HiSeq 2500. The second PCR ran for roughly 7 to 12 cycles and used a J-beta primer mix along with a sample-barcoded 5' primer. Each TCR beta cDNA molecule received a unique molecular identifier from a template-switch 5' adaptor carrying 12 random nucleotides. Each sample yielded at least 3 million CDR3-containing paired-end reads. First-strand cDNA was synthesized from all RNA with the Mint cDNA synthesis kit, primed by a TRBC-specific oligonucleotide. After uracil-DNA glycosylase treatment, a first 18-cycle PCR used universal primers M1SS and BC2_uni_R on all cDNA. Regarding the original processing steps: Each sample was normalized by randomly selecting 1 million high-quality reads, each carrying a distinct molecular identifier. Reads with shared molecular identifiers were discarded instead of being binned into consensus sequences. MiTCR, run with a Q25 quality threshold and the strictest error-elimination algorithm, handled CDR3 identification, clonotype clustering and error correction. A nonparametric unseen species model with Euler transformation was used to estimate a lower bound on total TCR beta diversity. TCRdb redid the processing of the public reads, applying fastp at Q25 and MiXCR, and retained in-frame beta chains. Identical CDR3 protein sequences are pooled into one entry, listed with their most common genes and DNA. It is TCRdb's table, rather than the study itself, that gives the V and J calls and clone size. This sample has 650,000 to 800,000 distinct CDR3 sequences in its table, and 52% of those were observed once. The biggest ten clones account for approximately 13% of the sample.

The sequencing sample was made of blood. The sequence came from a woman over 75 in good health. The chain employs TRBV5-1 and TRBJ1-4; no D gene call is confident. The CDR3 is CASSPGQANEKLFF. The DNA reads as follows: TGCGCCAGCAGCCCCGGGCAAGCTAATGAAAAACTGTTTTTT.